The 14 T cell receptor beta chains reported below all come from one sample, sequenced in a study of cytomegalovirus exposure and HLA in healthy donors. A multiplex PCR was run with 60 Vbeta primers and 13 Jbeta primers. TCRdb's table, derived via immunoSEQ multiplex PCR, lists solely in-frame clones and lacks some. Here the sample spans roughly 81,000 clones, around 77% being singletons. The source material was PBMCs. The source of these receptors is a boy between 10 and 17 years old in good health and CMV-seronegative.

The V call is TRBV7-9, the J call TRBJ2-6; the match to TRBD1 covers 7 bases. The CDR3 is made up of 16 amino acids. The V gene's germline CDR1 is SEHNR and CDR2 FQNEAQ (reference sequence). J gave up 0 bases and V 4 bases, and 3 bases lay outside the gene matches. CDR3 DNA: TGTGCCAGCAGCTCACAGGGGAGCTCTGGGGCCAACGTCCTGACTTTC. As protein: CASSSQGSSGANVLTF. The variable domain in full, completed from reference TRBV7-9 and TRBJ2-6, reads DTGVSQNPRHKITKRGQNVTFRCDPISEHNRLYWYRQTLGQGPEFLTYFQNEAQLEKSRLLSDRFSAERPKGSFSTLEIQRTEQGDSAMYLCASSSQGSSGANVLTFGAGSRLTVL.

V and J are TRBV2 and TRBJ1-5, with TRBD1 matching over 7 bases. V was pared by 5 bases and J by 9 bases, with 10 bases of the junction left unmatched. The CDR3 runs to 14 residues. The germline V gene has CDR1 SNHLY and CDR2 FYNNEI. The CDR3 coding sequence is TGTGCCAGCAGTTCCAGGGGGGTAACGCGGCCCCAGCATTTT. Amino acids: CASSSRGVTRPQHF.

V is TRBV4-3 and J is TRBJ2-7, with D possibly TRBD1 on 5 matching bases. This CDR3 is 15 amino acids long. V was clipped by 1 base and J by 2 bases, with 12 bases between them. The germline gives CDR1 LGHNA, CDR2 YSLEER. Written as DNA, the CDR3 is TGCGCCAGCAGCCAAGCTCCAGACAGTACCTACGAGCAGTACTTC. It translates to CASSQAPDSTYEQYF.

The chain's CDR3 is CASSTGTGGSGAFF. CDR3 bases: TGTGCCAGTTCGACCGGGACAGGGGGGAGTGGAGCTTTCTTT. The gene calls are TRBV9 and TRBJ1-1; 11 positions match TRBD1. CDR1 and CDR2 from the germline V gene are SGDLS and YYNGEE. V shed 8 bases and J 10 bases; nucleotides not matched to a gene: 13. The CDR3 has 14 residues.

V usage is TRBV18 and J usage is TRBJ2-7; 9 nucleotides line up with TRBD1. With 5 bases clipped from V and 2 bases from J, the junction kept 7 bases outside the gene matches. The CDR3 totals 15 residues. Per the germline V gene, CDR1 is KGHSH and CDR2 is LQKENI. The CDR3 DNA follows: TGTGCCAGCTCAGGGGGGACAGGGATTCCCTACGAGCAGTACTTC. This sequence encodes CASSGGTGIPYEQYF. The whole variable domain, filled in from reference TRBV18 and TRBJ2-7, reads NAGVMQNPRHLVRRRGQEARLRCSPMKGHSHVYWYRQLPEEGLKFMVYLQKENIIDESGMPKERFSAEFPKEGPSILRIQQVVRGDSAAYFCASSGGTGIPYEQYFGPGTRLTVT.

The rearrangement uses TRBV28 and TRBJ2-1, with D perhaps TRBD2 (5 bases). V lost 6 bases to trimming and J lost 7 bases, with 13 bases between them. In germline, CDR1 is MDHEN, CDR2 SYDVKM. The CDR3 has 13 residues. The CDR3 nucleotides are TGTGCCAGCAGCCGAACGGGGAGTAATGAGCAGTTCTTC. Protein product: CASSRTGSNEQFF.

This chain uses TRBV5-4 with TRBJ2-4, with D perhaps TRBD2 (5 bases). Germline loops: CDR1 SGHNT, CDR2 YYREEE (reference sequence). The CDR3 sequence is 15 residues long. Trimming took off 4 bases at V and 2 bases at J, with 13 bases between the two ends. The CDR3 coding sequence is TGTGCCAGCAGCCCCGATTGGGAGTCCAAAAACATTCAGTACTTC. This sequence encodes CASSPDWESKNIQYF.

This clone showed up just a few times. The rearrangement joins TRBV2 to TRBJ1-1; D call uncertain. V was cut by 7 bases and J by 3 bases, with 6 bases left in between. Germline CDR1 and CDR2: SNHLY and FYNNEI. This CDR3 is built from 11 residues. The DNA for the CDR3 is TGTGCCAGCATGGAGGACACTGAAGCTTTCTTT. Protein: CASMEDTEAFF.

The gene calls are TRBV6-5 and TRBJ1-2; 7 bases align to TRBD1. This CDR3 has 13 residues. V gave up 1 base and J gave up 6 bases; unmatched junction bases: 2. Germline V CDR1 and CDR2: MNHEY, SVGAGI. The chain's CDR3 is CASSYYRGDGYTF. For the CDR3, the DNA is TGTGCCAGCAGTTACTACAGGGGAGATGGCTACACCTTC.

The rearrangement links TRBV5-4 to TRBJ1-2, with D perhaps TRBD1 (5 bases). This CDR3 region has 16 residues. Trimming stripped 2 bases from V and 8 bases from J, with 22 bases between. The germline CDR1 and CDR2 sequences are SGHNT and YYREEE (reference sequence). The chain's CDR3 is CASSLAGLRGAGGYTF. The CDR3 DNA reads TGTGCCAGCAGCTTAGCCGGGCTAAGGGGCGCTGGGGGCTACACCTTC.

The V and J genes are TRBV6-4 and TRBJ2-1; D call uncertain. This CDR3 is 13 amino acids long. Trimming cost V 10 bases and J 5 bases, with 15 bases left between them. Germline CDR1 MRHNA, CDR2 SNTAGT. CDR3: CATSKNANNEQFF. For the CDR3, the DNA is TGTGCCACCAGCAAAAATGCTAACAATGAGCAGTTCTTC.

This chain connects TRBV6-5 to TRBJ2-1; weak D call: TRBD2 (6 bases). The CDR3 is 15 amino acids. The ends were cut back, 1 base at V and 5 bases at J, with 12 bases in the middle. Germline V gene data show CDR1 as MNHEY and CDR2 as SVGAGI. This chain's CDR3 is CASSYFYGSHNEQFF. The DNA for the CDR3 is TGTGCCAGCAGTTACTTCTACGGGAGCCACAATGAGCAGTTCTTC.

The gene calls are TRBV5-4 and TRBJ2-1; 9 nucleotides match TRBD2. Per germline, CDR1 SGHNT and CDR2 YYREEE (reference sequence). J was trimmed by 7 bases and V by 2 bases; bases with no gene match: 7. The CDR3 is 15 amino acids. CDR3 DNA sequence: TGTGCCAGCAGCTTCAGGCGGGAGGGCAATAATGAGCAGTTCTTC. Translation gives CASSFRREGNNEQFF.

This chain uses TRBV9 with TRBJ2-7, with D perhaps matching TRBD2 (6 bases). The CDR3 consists of 15 residues. The germline V and J ends were trimmed by 4 bases and 0 bases, with 14 bases remaining between them. CDR1 is SGDLS, CDR2 YYNGEE, per germline. CDR3: CASSPSGTPSYEQYF. The CDR3 region has the DNA TGTGCCAGCAGCCCCTCCGGGACTCCCTCCTACGAGCAGTACTTC.